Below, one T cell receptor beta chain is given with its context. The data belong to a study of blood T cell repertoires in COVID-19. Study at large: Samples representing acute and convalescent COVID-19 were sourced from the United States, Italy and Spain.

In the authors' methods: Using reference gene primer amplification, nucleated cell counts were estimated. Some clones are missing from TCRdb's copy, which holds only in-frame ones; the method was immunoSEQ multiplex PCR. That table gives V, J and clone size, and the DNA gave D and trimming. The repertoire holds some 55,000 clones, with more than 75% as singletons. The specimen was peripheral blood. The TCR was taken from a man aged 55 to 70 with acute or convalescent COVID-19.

The CDR3 here is CASSPDRVWGYTF. The CDR3 DNA reads TGTGCCAGCAGTCCGGACAGGGTTTGGGGCTACACCTTC. The chain couples TRBV12-3 or TRBV12-4 to TRBJ1-2; 8 positions match TRBD1. V gave up 5 bases and J gave up 8 bases; unmatched junction bases: 7. The CDR3 is made up of 13 amino acids.